A selection of T cell receptor beta chains follows, all from one sample in a study of blood T cells in healthy people across ages. TCRdb called the 5' RACE reads again in MiXCR, with one record for every CDR3 protein. Among roughly 1,500,000 distinct CDR3 sequences listed, approximately 40% were seen once. Sequencing used blood. These receptors all come from a woman aged 18-35 years in good health. Each CDR3 is given with its conserved first and last residue. D genes are given only for firm matches. Not every row has a clone size; where given, it reads once, few, many or a size class.

-	TRBJ2-7	TRBD2	TRBV7-8	CASSLKWEGRLEQYF	TGTGCCAGCAGCTTAAAGTGGGAGGGCCGGCTCGAGCAGTACTTC
few	TRBJ2-1	TRBD1	TRBV7-9	CASSLSGTGIDEQFF	TGTGCCAGCAGCTTATCCGGGACAGGGATCGATGAGCAGTTCTTC
-	TRBJ2-7	TRBD1	TRBV13	CASSLGTGGREQYF	TGTGCCAGCAGCTTAGGGACAGGGGGTCGCGAGCAGTACTTC
few	TRBJ2-7	-	TRBV7-2	CASSSHDGTYEQYF	TGTGCCAGCAGCTCCCATGACGGGACCTACGAGCAGTACTTC
-	TRBJ1-1	-	TRBV4-2	CASSQEAGGNTEAFF	TGTGCCAGCAGCCAAGAGGCAGGAGGGAACACTGAAGCTTTCTTT
-	TRBJ1-2	-	TRBV6-5	CASSYSQGNYGYTF	TGTGCCAGCAGTTACTCGCAGGGTAACTATGGCTACACCTTC
-	TRBJ2-5	TRBD2	TRBV7-6	CASSTSGSKTQYF	TGTGCCAGCAGCACTAGCGGGAGTAAGACCCAGTACTTC
few	TRBJ2-3	-	TRBV15	CATGAGSADTQYF	TGTGCCACCGGAGCAGGGAGCGCAGATACGCAGTATTTT
few	TRBJ1-1	TRBD1	TRBV4-1	CASSQGSGGTEAFF	TGCGCCAGCAGCCAAGGATCAGGGGGAACTGAAGCTTTCTTT
-	TRBJ1-1	-	TRBV27	CASSPSLEGMNTEAFF	TGTGCCAGCAGCCCCTCTCTGGAGGGAATGAACACTGAAGCTTTCTTT
many	TRBJ2-7	-	TRBV29-1	CSVDVGYEQYF	TGCAGCGTTGACGTGGGCTACGAGCAGTACTTC
many	TRBJ2-7	TRBD1	TRBV4-1	CASSPRQGGSYEQYF	TGCGCCAGCAGCCCGAGACAGGGGGGCTCCTACGAGCAGTACTTC
many	TRBJ2-7	-	TRBV20-1	CSASSGVPSSYEQYF	TGCAGTGCTAGTTCCGGGGTTCCGAGCTCCTACGAGCAGTACTTC
-	TRBJ2-7	-	TRBV6-1	CASSDRQVYEQYF	TGTGCCAGCAGTGACAGACAGGTCTACGAGCAGTACTTC
-	TRBJ1-1	-	TRBV2	CASSVEDSPSEAFF	TGTGCCAGCAGTGTAGAGGACAGCCCCTCTGAAGCTTTCTTT
few	TRBJ2-1	-	TRBV7-8	CASSAYGTVSSYNEQFF	TGTGCCAGCAGCGCCTACGGGACGGTTAGCTCCTACAATGAGCAGTTCTTC